This T cell receptor beta chain was captured by sequencing in a study of radiotherapy plus CTLA-4 blockade in lung cancer. TCRdb's copy holds only in-frame clones and misses some; the assay was immunoSEQ multiplex PCR. The repertoire has 77,000 or so clones, roughly 69% of them found once; the top ten carry more than 7.5%. The table lists this clone with a few counts. Trimming at V came to 5 bases and at J to 5 bases, leaving 3 bases not matched to a gene. The CDR3 has 14 residues. Germline V gene lookup returns CDR1 LNHDA and CDR2 SQIVND (reference sequence). This TCR was recovered from a human donor with non-small cell lung cancer whose response to radiotherapy plus ipilimumab could not be evaluated. Sequenced material: peripheral blood, taken from a patient treated with radiotherapy plus ipilimumab. The V gene is TRBV19, the J gene TRBJ2-2; 9 positions agree with TRBD1. The CDR3 protein is CASSSGTGTGELFF. In DNA, the CDR3 is TGTGCCAGTAGTTCGGGGACAGGGACCGGGGAGCTGTTTTTT.